The entry that follows covers one T cell receptor (beta chain) sequence. V shed 8 bases and J 4 bases; nucleotides not matched to a gene: 11. The V gene's germline CDR1 is SEHNR and CDR2 FQNEAQ (reference sequence). The CDR3 contains 16 residues. Sequencing was performed with immunoSEQ multiplex PCR; in TCRdb, only in-frame clones are kept and a portion is missing. The sample has 20,000 to 25,000 clones; about four fifths are singletons. These data are taken from a study of glioma-infiltrating T cells after dendritic cell vaccination. The chain couples TRBV7-9 to TRBJ2-2; 9 positions match TRBD1. Sequenced material: blood, taken before dendritic cell vaccination. The receptor was derived from a human donor with glioblastoma. The CDR3 loop is CASATGGTGITGELFF. For the CDR3, the DNA is TGTGCCAGCGCGACCGGTGGGACAGGGATCACCGGGGAGCTGTTTTTT. Full variable domain (missing parts from reference TRBV7-9 and TRBJ2-2): DTGVSQNPRHKITKRGQNVTFRCDPISEHNRLYWYRQTLGQGPEFLTYFQNEAQLEKSRLLSDRFSAERPKGSFSTLEIQRTEQGDSAMYLCASATGGTGITGELFFGEGSRLTVL.